This TCR beta chain comes out of a study of T cells after posttransplantation cyclophosphamide (dated by TCRdb to 2016 to 2017). General notes on the study: T cell repertoire reconstitution was tracked by TRB sequencing after myeloablative bone marrow transplantation in which posttransplantation cyclophosphamide was used as GVHD prophylaxis. Antigen receptor sequencing covered samples from a few dozen PTCy-treated patients and over 15 of their related bone marrow donors. Because TRA and TRB clonality were tightly correlated in nine or ten samples, subsequent TCR analyses were focused on TRB only. In 3 patients, TRB sequencing was also performed on up to roughly 3 more blood samples taken 2 to 5.2 years after transplant, and in a handful of patients, pretransplant blood was also TRB-sequenced. Public TRB sequences were compared against a database of over 3,500 sequences linked to responses to pathogens, tumor antigens, self-antigens and alloantigens. Blood from all 35 or so PTCy patients who had 1-year posttransplant specimens underwent TRB sequencing. Beyond this particular receptor, the publication reports: Across around 48 patients, recipient CMV seropositivity and CMV reactivation were highly associated with TRB clonality; PTCy diversity was similar to CNI/methotrexate controls. The TRB repertoires of T cells infiltrating skin or GI tract showed only limited overlap with the TRB repertoires of T cells in blood. Donor-recipient similarity was low at 1-2 months but increased during the first year, and donor CD8+ memory clones often dominated later blood repertoires.

The CDR3 contains 15 residues, cysteine and phenylalanine counted. Only CDR3 DNA remains: 45 bases, in frame from the first base. The time point label on this specimen signifies: posttransplant day relative to BM transplant. In light of the paper, this sample's treatment or condition label describes: high-dose cyclophosphamide on days +3 and +4 as single-agent GVHD prophylaxis. Busulfan and fludarabine conditioning, a related or unrelated marrow graft, and cyclophosphamide on days +3 and +4 were given to PTCy patients. The PTCy-treated patients were drawn from a prospective, multi-institutional clinical trial. Peripheral blood and bone marrow mononuclear cells were isolated by Ficoll-Hypaque density centrifugation and were cryopreserved. This clone was recorded many times. What antigen it recognizes has not been identified. No much larger clone is present one base from it, and per-base qualities are unavailable.

Genomic DNA was used for TRB sequencing, which was performed with the immunoSEQ assay at survey resolution or with the hsTCRB kit. The study's processing was this. The immunoSEQ software handled the initial read processing, while the LymphoSeq R package was used for the repertoire analyses. Clonality was computed as 1 minus normalized Shannon entropy; Gini coefficient was also calculated for each TRB dataset. Phenotypes of unsorted samples were inferred by mapping TRB sequences from sorted subsets of the recipient or donor onto the same recipient's unsorted samples. The clones in this table, taken by TCRdb from immuneACCESS, are in-frame only. Not every clone is retained; where verified, under half of the shortfall comes from an unresolved V gene, and the cause of the rest is unknown. The DNA gave D and trimming, while V, J and clone size come from that table. This sample contains some 7,500 clones, none of which is a singleton. Together, the top ten hold about 5.5% of the sample.

The chain employs TRBV12-1 and TRBJ1-4. TRBV12-1 corresponds to a pseudogene. Sequenced here: PBMCs, sampled after allogeneic stem cell transplant with posttransplant cyclophosphamide. The origin of this receptor is a male patient in his late teens or twenties who received an allogeneic stem cell transplant from an unrelated donor, was CMV-positive, and had acute and chronic GVHD. Following transplantation, part of the T cell population may be supplied by the graft donor rather than the patient. In nucleotide form, the sequence is TGTGCCAGCAGCAGCCGCGGGGGCCCTAATGAAAAACTGTTTTTT. The encoded protein is CASSSRGGPNEKLFF.